Below, 21 T cell receptor beta chains from the same sample are listed, as sequenced in a study of memory CD8 T cells in hepatitis C reinfection. Only in-frame clones appear in the TCRdb table, and some are missing; sequencing was by immunoSEQ multiplex PCR. The sample has approximately 49,000 clones; 89% are singletons. Time point given: late/post reinfection, 12 to 24 weeks after detection. Sorted cells were sequenced directly ex vivo without any in vitro expansion. Sequencing was performed on naive CD8+ T cells sorted from blood. The origin of the receptors is a man between 18 and 29 years old with hepatitis C virus infection.

The chain links TRBV7-8 to TRBJ2-5; D possibly corresponds to TRBD2 (6 bases). V was pared by 0 bases and J by 1 base, with 9 bases between. This CDR3 is built from 15 residues. Germline V gene lookup returns CDR1 SGHVS and CDR2 FQNEAQ. The CDR3 is CASSLARRVQETQYF. The CDR3 coding sequence is TGTGCCAGCAGCTTAGCCCGGAGGGTCCAAGAGACCCAGTACTTC.

V is TRBV7-9 and J is TRBJ2-2; D gene ambiguous. The CDR3 runs to 13 residues. Trimming left V 0 bases short and J 5 bases short, with 4 bases between. CDR1 SEHNR and CDR2 FQNEAQ come from the germline V gene (reference sequence). Here the CDR3 reads CASSLAGTGELFF. The CDR3 nucleotides are TGTGCCAGCAGCTTAGCCGGGACCGGGGAGCTGTTTTTT.

The rearrangement uses TRBV9 and TRBJ2-1; TRBD2 agrees at 9 bases. Germline V gene sequence: CDR1 SGDLS, CDR2 YYNGEE. V lost 3 bases, J lost 2 bases, and 12 bases stayed unmatched. This CDR3 is 18 amino acids long. The CDR3 region is CASSANPWREGPYNEQFF. The CDR3 DNA sequence: TGTGCCAGCAGCGCGAACCCTTGGCGGGAGGGCCCCTACAATGAGCAGTTCTTC.

This chain joins TRBV7-9 and TRBJ2-7, with a weak D call TRBD1 (6 bases). This CDR3 is 13 amino acids long. The V and J ends lost 5 bases and 1 base respectively, with 9 bases between them. Germline V gene sequence: CDR1 SEHNR, CDR2 FQNEAQ (reference sequence). Written as DNA, the CDR3 is TGTGCCAGCAGCCGACAGGCTTCCTACGAGCAGTACTTC. Protein product: CASSRQASYEQYF.

The chain links TRBV4-3 to TRBJ2-5; D is undetermined. Between the trimmed V and J ends, which lost 4 bases and 4 bases, there was a span of 16 bases. Germline V gene data show CDR1 as LGHNA and CDR2 as YSLEER. CDR3 size: 15 residues. DNA for the CDR3: TGCGCCAGCAGCCCTGCCGAGCTCCCTGGAGAGACCCAGTACTTC. Amino acids: CASSPAELPGETQYF.

The chain is built from TRBV4-1 and TRBJ2-1; possible D gene TRBD1, 5 bases. This CDR3 is built from 14 residues. CDR1 MGHRA and CDR2 YSYEKL come from the germline V gene. V dropped 4 bases and J dropped 4 bases, with 11 bases sitting between them. In DNA, the CDR3 is TGCGCCAGCAGCCCCCAGACAGTGTACAATGAGCAGTTCTTC. Translated: CASSPQTVYNEQFF.

The chain employs TRBV29-1 and TRBJ2-2; perhaps TRBD2 as D (5 bases). Between the trimmed V and J ends, which lost 6 bases and 5 bases, there was a span of 10 bases. The CDR3 contains 12 residues. The germline V gene encodes CDR1 SQVTM and CDR2 ANQGSEA. The DNA for the CDR3 is TGCAGCGTGTGGACTTTGACCGGGGAGCTGTTTTTT. Protein product: CSVWTLTGELFF.

This chain connects TRBV6-5 to TRBJ1-2, with 7 bases fitting TRBD1. The CDR3 sequence is 14 residues long. With 4 bases clipped from V and 5 bases from J, the junction kept 7 bases outside the gene matches. The germline V gene has CDR1 MNHEY and CDR2 SVGAGI. DNA of the CDR3: TGTGCCAGCAGTTTTGGACAGGAACTTTATGGCTACACCTTC. Translation gives CASSFGQELYGYTF.

The chain is built from TRBV6-1 and TRBJ2-5; D remains unclear. The J call is in doubt because the DNA end fits TRBJ2-7 better. The CDR3 runs to 14 residues. Looked up from germline, CDR1 is MNHNS and CDR2 is SASEGT. The CDR3 bases are TGTGCCAGCAGTGAAGGCGGTAGCTCCTACGAGCAGTACTTC. Protein: CASSEGGSSYEQYF.

Relative to its sample, this clone is medium-sized. The chain combines TRBV6-1 with TRBJ2-1; D may be TRBD2 (6 bases). V was pared by 1 base and J by 3 bases, with 13 bases between. CDR3 length: 16 amino acids. In germline, CDR1 is MNHNS, CDR2 SASEGT. The CDR3 protein is CASSEGGGTFYNEQFF. The CDR3 DNA is TGTGCCAGCAGTGAAGGGGGCGGGACCTTCTACAATGAGCAGTTCTTC.

In nucleotides, the CDR3 is TGTGCCAGCAGTGATTGGGCAGGGGTTGTCAATCAGCCCCAGCATTTT. Its protein is CASSDWAGVVNQPQHF. The chain uses TRBV2 and TRBJ1-5; a weak D match, TRBD1 (6 bases). The CDR3 loop spans 16 amino acids. V dropped 3 bases and J dropped 3 bases, with 15 bases sitting between them. Germline V gives CDR1 SNHLY, CDR2 FYNNEI.

This clone came up a few times. The J gene is TRBJ1-1, the V gene TRBV19; maybe TRBD1 (6 bases). Trimming removed 8 bases at V and 0 bases at J, with 16 bases between. The germline CDR1 and CDR2 sequences are LNHDA and SQIVND (reference sequence). The CDR3 contains 15 residues. CDR3: CASLETGYMNTEAFF. CDR3 nucleotide sequence: TGTGCCAGTCTGGAGACAGGCTATATGAACACTGAAGCTTTCTTT.

The chain links TRBV28 to TRBJ1-4; TRBD1 matches at 10 bases. From germline, CDR1 is MDHEN and CDR2 SYDVKM. The CDR3 spans 16 residues. Trimming removed 5 bases from V and 1 base from J; junction bases left unmatched: 4. CDR3: CASSLDRGLTNEKLFF. CDR3 coding DNA: TGTGCCAGCAGTCTCGACAGGGGGCTAACTAATGAAAAACTGTTTTTT.

In DNA form, the CDR3 reads TGCGCCAGCACCGAAGGGAGCTCGGCGAACACTGAAGCTTTCTTT. Translation gives CASTEGSSANTEAFF. The gene calls are TRBV4-1 and TRBJ1-1; D call uncertain. CDR3 length equals 15 residues. The V end was cut by 7 bases, the J end by 1 base, with 16 bases between. Germline V gene sequence: CDR1 MGHRA, CDR2 YSYEKL.

The chain recombines TRBV29-1 with TRBJ2-3; 7 bases align to TRBD2. Germline loops: CDR1 SQVTM, CDR2 ANQGSEA. There are 12 residues in the CDR3. After removal of 4 bases from V and 10 bases from J, the junction contained 8 bases not matched to a gene. The CDR3 DNA reads as TGCAGCGTTGTGCGGGAGAACAGTGCGCAGTATTTT. It encodes CSVVRENSAQYF.

The chain combines TRBV9 with TRBJ1-1; 10 bases are a match to TRBD1. Germline V CDR1 and CDR2: SGDLS, YYNGEE. Trimming took 3 bases from V and 5 from J; bases not matched to a gene: 4. This CDR3 contains 14 residues. This CDR3 is CASSGTGGSTEAFF. CDR3 nucleotide sequence: TGTGCCAGCAGCGGGACAGGGGGGAGTACTGAAGCTTTCTTT.

The chain joins TRBV19 to TRBJ2-1; TRBD1 matches 10 bases. The CDR3 contains 15 residues. The trim removed 4 bases at V and 9 bases at J, leaving 9 bases unmatched. Per germline, CDR1 LNHDA and CDR2 SQIVND (reference sequence). CDR3 in amino acids: CASSTGTGVSIEQFF. CDR3 coding DNA: TGTGCCAGTAGTACTGGGACAGGGGTATCCATTGAGCAGTTCTTC.

Concerning this clone: Within the sample, other DNA sequences also encode this same CDR3. This sequence joins TRBV5-4 and TRBJ1-2; D is possibly TRBD1 (5 bases). Deletions cut 5 bases from V and 4 bases from J, with 18 bases between. The germline V gene encodes CDR1 SGHNT and CDR2 YYREEE (reference sequence). CDR3 length equals 15 residues. Written as DNA, the CDR3 is TGTGCCAGCAGGCCTGAAGCAGGACACATCTATGGCTACACCTTC. It yields the protein CASRPEAGHIYGYTF.

The chain employs TRBV11-2 and TRBJ2-5; TRBD2 agrees at 8 bases. This CDR3 comprises 14 residues. From germline, CDR1 is SGHAT and CDR2 FQNNGV. Germline trimming cut 1 base from V and 4 bases from J; bases unmatched to any gene: 2. CDR3 DNA sequence: TGTGCCAGCAGCTTAGGGACTAGCAGAGAGACCCAGTACTTC. Translated, it gives CASSLGTSRETQYF.

The chain is built from TRBV7-9 and TRBJ1-5; TRBD1 aligns across 10 bases. The CDR3 is 17 residues long. V shed 4 bases, J shed 2 bases, and the junction held 8 bases outside the gene matches. The germline V gene encodes CDR1 SEHNR and CDR2 FQNEAQ (reference sequence). CDR3 in DNA: TGTGCCAGCAGCTACAGCACCGGGACAGGGGGCAATCAGCCCCAGCATTTT. Amino acid sequence: CASSYSTGTGGNQPQHF.

This clone was seen once. The J gene is TRBJ2-7, the V gene TRBV5-5; D may be TRBD1 (6 bases). V gave up 3 bases and J gave up 6 bases, with 16 bases separating them. CDR3 length equals 14 residues. Per the germline V gene, CDR1 is SGHKS and CDR2 is YYEKEE (reference sequence). The CDR3 reads CASSWSQGMSEQYV. The CDR3 DNA sequence: TGTGCCAGCAGCTGGAGTCAGGGGATGTCCGAGCAGTACGTC.